This is a list of T cell receptor beta chains from one sample in a study of shared clonotypes between healthy human individuals. Only in-frame clones appear in the TCRdb table, and some are missing; sequencing was by immunoSEQ multiplex PCR. The table has about 2.4 million clones, over 85% seen once. The sequenced sample consisted of naive CD4+ T cells from PBMCs. Receptor source: a man aged 18 to 29 in good health. Some clones in this sample may be carry-over from other donors' samples. CDR3s include the opening cysteine and the closing phenylalanine or tryptophan. The order of the fields is clone size, D gene, J gene, V gene, CDR3 DNA, CDR3 protein. The D gene is left open where the match is weak. The size of a clone is reported for some rows only, either as once, few or many, or as a class for expanded clones.

>once|NA|TRBJ2-1|TRBV2
TGTGCCAGCAGTTCCGACTATATTTCTTTCAATGAGCAGTTCTTC
CASSSDYISFNEQFF
>NA|NA|TRBJ2-3|TRBV7-3
TGTGCCAGCAGCCCCCGACTACTCTCTACGCAGTATTTT
CASSPRLLSTQYF
>NA|NA|TRBJ2-1|TRBV7-9
TGTGCCAGCAGCTTTTATGGGGGAGGCGAGCAGTTCTTC
CASSFYGGGEQFF
>NA|NA|TRBJ2-3|TRBV10-3
TGTGCCATCAGGAGAAATACCGGGACCTTGGCCCCAGATACGCAGTATTTT
CAIRRNTGTLAPDTQYF
>NA|NA|TRBJ1-5|TRBV2
TGTGCCAGCAAGCGAGGGGGTCAGCCCCAGCATTTT
CASKRGGQPQHF
>NA|NA|TRBJ1-1|TRBV28
TGTGCCAGCAACCGGGTGGGGGGGCGAGCTTTCTTT
CASNRVGGRAFF
>NA|TRBD1|TRBJ2-1|TRBV27
TGTGCCAGCAGCTGGACAGGGGGGAATGAGCAGTTCTTC
CASSWTGGNEQFF
>NA|TRBD2|TRBJ2-7|TRBV6-5
TGTGCCAGCAAGGTCCTAGCGGGACATCCTCAGTACTTC
CASKVLAGHPQYF
>NA|NA|TRBJ2-5|TRBV19
TGTGCCAGTAGTATCAGAGCAAGGTCAGAGACCCAGTACTTC
CASSIRARSETQYF
>NA|NA|TRBJ2-2|TRBV28
TGTGCCAGCACCAGGGGAAACACCGGGGAGCTGTTTTTT
CASTRGNTGELFF
>NA|NA|TRBJ1-2|TRBV28
TGTGCCAGCAGTCCGTCAGTTTATCGGGGAAAGAACTATGGCTACACCTTC
CASSPSVYRGKNYGYTF
>NA|TRBD1|TRBJ1-1|TRBV18
TGTGCCAGCTCACCTTCCGGGACAGGGGGCACTGAAGCTTTCTTT
CASSPSGTGGTEAFF
>NA|NA|TRBJ2-5|TRBV5-1
TGCGCCAGCAGCCGGGACTCCCAAGAGACCCAGTACTTC
CASSRDSQETQYF
>NA|NA|TRBJ2-1|TRBV10-3
TGTGCCATCAGTGACCCAAGCCTCCGGACTAGGGGGTTAGCCTACAATGAGCAGTTCTTC
CAISDPSLRTRGLAYNEQFF
>NA|TRBD1|TRBJ1-5|TRBV7-2
TGTGCCAGCAGCTCGACAGGGGGTCTCAATCAGCCCCAGCATTTT
CASSSTGGLNQPQHF
>NA|NA|TRBJ2-7|TRBV27
TGTGCCAGCAGTTTAGTAGGGCGTCGTTGGTACGAGCAGTACTTC
CASSLVGRRWYEQYF
>NA|TRBD2|TRBJ2-7|TRBV28
TGTGCCAGCAGTTTCCTAGCGGGAGCCTACGAGCAGTACTTC
CASSFLAGAYEQYF
>NA|NA|TRBJ2-3|TRBV19
TGTGCCAGTAGGCCCAAGGGGTACACAGATACGCAGTATTTT
CASRPKGYTDTQYF
>NA|NA|TRBJ1-1|TRBV14
TGTGCCAGCAGCCAAATAGGGAGGGGACGGGCTGAAGCTTTCTTT
CASSQIGRGRAEAFF
>NA|NA|TRBJ1-1|TRBV7-8
TGTGCCAGCAGCTTAGCAAGGATGATGCCTGAAGCTTTCTTT
CASSLARMMPEAFF
>NA|TRBD1|TRBJ2-7|TRBV29-1
TGCAGCGTTATACGCCGGGACAGGGTTCCCTACGAGCAGTACTTC
CSVIRRDRVPYEQYF
>NA|TRBD1|TRBJ2-4|TRBV27
TGTGCCAGCAGCCCGGCAGGGGGCGGAAACATTCAGTACTTC
CASSPAGGGNIQYF
>NA|NA|TRBJ1-5|TRBV15
TGTGCCACCAGCTTAGGCGTCAGGGCAGAATCCTCGCCCAATCAGCCCCAGCATTTT
CATSLGVRAESSPNQPQHF
>NA|TRBD1|TRBJ2-7|TRBV28
TGTGCCAGCAGCATTCACGACAGGGGCCCCTACGAGCAGTACTTC
CASSIHDRGPYEQYF
>NA|TRBD2|TRBJ2-3|TRBV27
TGTGCCAGCAGTCCCCTGGGGCTAGCGGGAGTGGGAATCACAGATACGCAGTATTTT
CASSPLGLAGVGITDTQYF
>few|NA|TRBJ1-1|TRBV28
TGTGCCAGCAGTTTCGCTGTTGAAGCTTTCTTT
CASSFAVEAFF
>NA|NA|TRBJ2-7|TRBV29-1
TGCAGCGTTGATGGGGGGGGCCAGCAGTACTTC
CSVDGGGQQYF
>NA|TRBD1|TRBJ1-2|TRBV6-1
TGTGCCAGCAGTGCCCGGACAGGGAACTATGGCTACACCTTC
CASSARTGNYGYTF
>once|TRBD2|TRBJ2-3|TRBV7-2
TGTGCCAGCAGCTTTGGGGGGCTAGCGGGAGATACGCAGTATTTT
CASSFGGLAGDTQYF
>NA|NA|TRBJ1-4|TRBV5-1
TGCGCCAGCAGCTTACCCACGGGGGCAACTAATGAAAAACTGTTTTTT
CASSLPTGATNEKLFF
>NA|NA|TRBJ1-6|TRBV2
TGTGCCAGCAGTGACGAAGCAAATTCACCCCTCCACTTT
CASSDEANSPLHF
>NA|NA|TRBJ2-3|TRBV6-5
TGTGCCAGCAGTTACTCGACCAGGACTAGCACAGATACGCAGTATTTT
CASSYSTRTSTDTQYF
>NA|NA|TRBJ1-3|TRBV10-3
TGTGCCATCAAGGGACGCTCTGGAAACACCATATATTTT
CAIKGRSGNTIYF
>NA|NA|TRBJ2-1|TRBV9
TGTGCCAGCAGCTGGGGAGGAAATGAGCAGTTCTTC
CASSWGGNEQFF
>NA|NA|TRBJ2-7|TRBV6-8
TGTGCCAGCCAACATTGTTCAGGTCGGACGGAGCCCGAGCAGTACTTC
CASQHCSGRTEPEQYF
>NA|NA|TRBJ1-4|TRBV5-1
TGCGCCAGCAGGGAGGGAGTAAATGAAAAACTGTTTTTT
CASREGVNEKLFF
>NA|NA|TRBJ2-7|TRBV9
TGTGCCAGCAGCGTCTGGGGGAGTACCGAGCAGTACTTC
CASSVWGSTEQYF
>NA|NA|TRBJ2-7|TRBV20-1
TGCGTTGGTGACTGGTTACACGAGCAGTACTTC
CVGDWLHEQYF
>NA|NA|TRBJ1-1|TRBV5-1
TGCGCCAGCAGCTTGGGTAGGGGCTGGGTTGAAGCTTTCTTT
CASSLGRGWVEAFF
>once|NA|TRBJ1-2|TRBV29-1
TGCAGCGTTGATTCGGGACTGTTCTATGGCTACACCTTC
CSVDSGLFYGYTF
>NA|TRBD2|TRBJ2-3|TRBV7-2
TGTGCCAGCAGCTTAGCCCTCCGACTAGCGGGAACAGAAGATACGCAGTATTTT
CASSLALRLAGTEDTQYF
>once|TRBD2|TRBJ2-3|TRBV27
TGTGCCAGCAGTATGATCGGGACTAGCGGAACAGATACGCAGTATTTT
CASSMIGTSGTDTQYF
>NA|NA|TRBJ2-5|TRBV28
TGTGCCAGCAGTTCTGGGGCCAGCGGACAAGAGACCCAGTACTTC
CASSSGASGQETQYF
>NA|TRBD2|TRBJ2-5|TRBV5-1
TGCGCCAGCAGCCCGACGGGGGGTCAGGTGAAAGAGACCCAGTACTTC
CASSPTGGQVKETQYF
>NA|NA|TRBJ2-1|TRBV11-2
TGTGCCAGCAGCTTGACAGGGCCGGAGGGAGGTTTTAATGAGCAGTTCTTC
CASSLTGPEGGFNEQFF
>NA|TRBD1|TRBJ1-5|TRBV10-2
TGCGCCAGCAGCCCACAGGGGGCCCTTAGCAATCAGCCCCAGCATTTT
CASSPQGALSNQPQHF
>once|NA|TRBJ1-4|TRBV7-9
TGTGCCAGCAGCCCCCTCTCTACAACTAATGAAAAACTGTTTTTT
CASSPLSTTNEKLFF
>NA|NA|TRBJ1-2|TRBV6-5
TGTGCCAGCAGTTACGATAACTATGGCTACACCTTC
CASSYDNYGYTF